A few counts support the clone carrying this T cell receptor beta chain. Antigen specificity is unknown. Sample treatment: approximately 10-day PBMC culture with coronavirus spike peptide pools or control peptides (ViraFEST assay). Those CD4+ T cells from the unexposed donor predate the COVID-19 pandemic (2011-2018). The data were taken from a study of vaccination and CD4 T cells after COVID-19. Turning to the study itself: Participants were vaccinated with two doses, given as either BNT162b2 or mRNA-1273 vaccine. Post-diagnosis, post-COVID samples were collected after a median about 95 days, ranging 35 to 161.

The V end was cut by 3 bases, the J end by 1 base, with 9 bases between. The CDR3 sequence is 14 residues long. The V gene's germline CDR1 is DFQATT and CDR2 SNEGSKA (reference sequence). Researchers used the Oncomine TCR Beta short-read assay to sequence DNA from cultured CD4+ T cells. TCRdb used MiXCR to reprocess the PCR reads, holding one entry per CDR3 protein. The table includes thousands of distinct CDR3 sequences, 35% to 40% detected once. Study conclusions and caveats: Spike mono-reactivity was found in 304 of 307 vaccine-specific clones from convalescent patients. It was observed that, in convalescent patients, a median about 90% of reactive clones arose only post-vaccination.

Sequencing was performed on CD4+ T cells from blood, cultured in vitro. This receptor was identified in a human donor in good health. The chain uses TRBV20-1 and TRBJ2-2, with D perhaps TRBD1 or TRBD2 (5 bases each). This CDR3 reads CSASGTGNTGELFF. CDR3 DNA sequence: TGCAGTGCTAGTGGGACGGGGAACACCGGGGAGCTGTTTTTT.